The next 21 T cell receptor beta chains were all read from a single sample in a study of identifying expanded T cells in peripheral blood. Sequencing used immunoSEQ multiplex PCR; TCRdb keeps in-frame clones, though not all of them. The sample has under 100,000 clones; around 84% are singletons. Sequenced material: blood. The receptors stem from a person aged 18 to 69 in good health.

The V and J genes are TRBV10-2 and TRBJ1-1, with no clear D. Germline loops: CDR1 WSHSY, CDR2 SAAADI. V lost 3 bases and J 8 bases, leaving 16 bases between the germline ends. The CDR3 spans 14 residues. The CDR3 DNA sequence: TGCGCCAGCAGTGAAATGCAAGTGACCTCCGAAGCTTTCTTT. It codes for CASSEMQVTSEAFF.

This clone was seen once. The chain joins TRBV5-1 to TRBJ2-5; D call uncertain. Trimming left V 5 bases short and J 2 bases short, with 10 bases between. The CDR3 is made up of 13 amino acids. In germline, CDR1 is SGHRS, CDR2 YFSETQ. CDR3 sequence reads: CASRRNPQETQYF. In nucleotides, the CDR3 is TGCGCCAGCAGAAGGAACCCTCAAGAGACCCAGTACTTC.

The chain has TRBV19 and TRBJ2-7; D might be TRBD1 (6 bases). Trimming removed 6 bases from V and 0 bases from J, with 15 bases in between. Germline values: CDR1 LNHDA, CDR2 SQIVND (reference sequence). This CDR3 spans 15 amino acids. CDR3 in amino acids: CASSPRTASSYEQYF. CDR3 in DNA: TGTGCCAGTAGCCCAAGGACAGCGAGCTCCTACGAGCAGTACTTC.

The chain links TRBV15 to TRBJ2-5, with 9 bases lining up with TRBD1. The V segment lost 9 bases and the J segment 2 bases; nucleotides outside the gene matches: 4. The CDR3 is made up of 13 amino acids. Germline V gene data show CDR1 as LNHNV and CDR2 as YYDKDF (reference sequence). CDR3 in DNA: TGTGCCACTAGGACAGGGGATCAAGAGACCCAGTACTTC. Its protein is CATRTGDQETQYF.

The chain has TRBV7-8 and TRBJ1-5, with D unresolved. The germline gives CDR1 SGHVS, CDR2 FQNEAQ. The CDR3 length is 16 residues. V lost 5 bases to trimming and J lost 4 bases, with 18 bases between them. The CDR3 protein is CASSPRPQGNNQPQHF. As DNA, the CDR3 is TGTGCCAGCAGCCCCCGGCCCCAAGGGAATAATCAGCCCCAGCATTTT.

The chain uses TRBV30 and TRBJ1-2, with D perhaps TRBD1 (6 bases). V was cut by 0 bases and J by 6 bases, with 11 bases left in between. Germline assignment: CDR1 GTSNPN and CDR2 SVGIG (reference sequence). The CDR3 sequence is 13 residues long. Here the CDR3 reads CAWSVPAGDGYTF. CDR3 nucleotide sequence: TGTGCCTGGAGTGTACCGGCAGGGGATGGCTACACCTTC.

The rearrangement joins TRBV7-9 to TRBJ1-4; no clear D. V was cut by 5 bases and J by 0 bases, with 16 bases left in between. CDR1 and CDR2 (germline): SEHNR, FQNEAQ (reference sequence). The length of the CDR3 is 17 residues. CDR3 in amino acids: CASSQNTRGATNEKLFF. The CDR3 nucleotides read TGTGCCAGCAGCCAAAACACACGCGGAGCAACTAATGAAAAACTGTTTTTT.

The chain has TRBV19 and TRBJ2-1; 7 positions agree with TRBD2. The CDR3 has 15 residues. Germline V gene data show CDR1 as LNHDA and CDR2 as SQIVND (reference sequence). J lost 9 bases, V lost 3 bases, and 11 bases had no gene match. CDR3 sequence reads: CASSIAGDASSEQFF. DNA of the CDR3: TGTGCCAGTAGTATCGCGGGGGATGCTAGTAGTGAGCAGTTCTTC.

Of note for this clone: This specimen includes other DNA sequences encoding the same CDR3. V is TRBV6-5 and J is TRBJ2-5; 7 bases are a match to TRBD2. V lost 9 bases to trimming and J lost 1 base; unmatched junction nucleotides: 11. CDR3 length: 15 amino acids. From germline, CDR1 is MNHEY and CDR2 SVGAGI. CDR3 sequence (DNA): TGTGCCAGTAGTGCCGGGGGAGGGCCCCAAGAGACCCAGTACTTC. This translates into CASSAGGGPQETQYF.

With respect to this clone: This CDR3 is also generated by other DNA sequences in the sample. This chain uses TRBV7-9 with TRBJ2-3, with no clear D. There are 11 residues in the CDR3. Per the germline V gene, CDR1 is SEHNR and CDR2 is FQNEAQ (reference sequence). V was pared by 5 bases and J by 6 bases, with 6 bases between. The CDR3 DNA reads TGTGCCAGCAGCCCCACGGATACGCAGTATTTT. Amino acid sequence: CASSPTDTQYF.

This clone was counted a few times. This chain joins TRBV7-9 and TRBJ1-4; possibly TRBD1 for D (6 bases). V lost 1 base and J 2 bases, leaving 17 bases between the germline ends. The germline V gene encodes CDR1 SEHNR and CDR2 FQNEAQ (reference sequence). CDR3 length: 18 residues. The CDR3 bases are TGTGCCAGCAGCTTAGACGGGGGCGCCGGGCTCACTAATGAAAAACTGTTTTTT. This codes for CASSLDGGAGLTNEKLFF. Full variable domain (rest looked up from reference TRBV7-9 and TRBJ1-4): DTGVSQNPRHKITKRGQNVTFRCDPISEHNRLYWYRQTLGQGPEFLTYFQNEAQLEKSRLLSDRFSAERPKGSFSTLEIQRTEQGDSAMYLCASSLDGGAGLTNEKLFFGSGTQLSVL.

This clone was recorded only once. The genes are TRBV7-9 and TRBJ1-1; a possible D gene is TRBD1 (5 bases). Germline assignment: CDR1 SEHNR and CDR2 FQNEAQ (reference sequence). Trimming pared 3 bases from V and 4 bases from J, leaving 24 bases between. The CDR3 spans 18 residues. This CDR3 is CASSFPRTRGGASTEAFF. CDR3 DNA sequence: TGTGCCAGCAGCTTCCCGCGCACCCGAGGAGGGGCGAGCACTGAAGCTTTCTTT.

This clone came up a few times. The V and J genes are TRBV10-3 and TRBJ2-6; D could derive from TRBD1 or TRBD2 (6 bases each). The CDR3 has 17 residues. CDR1 is ENHRY and CDR2 is SYGVKD in the germline V gene. The V end was cut by 3 bases, the J end by 2 bases, with 14 bases between. As DNA, the CDR3 is TGTGCCATCAGTGAATCTCTGGGGGGCGCTGGGGCCAACGTCCTGACTTTC. Residues: CAISESLGGAGANVLTF.

CDR3 residues: CASSSDRDSAFF. Written as DNA, the CDR3 is TGTGCCAGCAGTTCAGACAGGGATTCAGCTTTCTTT. The V and J genes are TRBV7-2 and TRBJ1-1; 7 bases align to TRBD1. Germline V lookup: CDR1 SGHTA, CDR2 FQGNSA. J gave up 10 bases and V 6 bases, and 8 bases lay outside the gene matches. CDR3 length: 12 amino acids.

The chain carries TRBV4-3 and TRBJ2-3, with D unclear. V gave up 2 bases and J gave up 2 bases, with 11 bases separating them. This CDR3 contains 15 residues. The germline gives CDR1 LGHNA, CDR2 YSLEER. The CDR3 sequence is CASSQYQVPTDTQYF. The CDR3, as DNA: TGCGCCAGCAGCCAATACCAGGTACCCACAGATACGCAGTATTTT.

V gene TRBV11-2 combines with J gene TRBJ2-3, with D hard to call. The V and J ends lost 5 bases and 9 bases respectively, with 12 bases between them. The CDR3 contains 12 residues. Germline V lookup: CDR1 SGHAT, CDR2 FQNNGV. DNA for the CDR3: TGTGCCAGCAGCGAAGGTCCAACGACGCAGTATTTT. It is translated as CASSEGPTTQYF.

The count of this clone is one. This sequence joins TRBV7-2 and TRBJ2-7, with a tentative D call TRBD1 (8 bases). CDR1 and CDR2 (germline): SGHTA, FQGNSA. Trimming cost V 5 bases and J 6 bases, with 17 bases left between them. The CDR3 runs to 14 residues. The CDR3 nucleotides read TGTGCCAGCAGCAACCGACAGGGGAGGGGCGAGCAGTACTTC. As protein: CASSNRQGRGEQYF.

The chain recombines TRBV5-1 with TRBJ1-1; the D gene is possibly TRBD1 (5 bases). Germline V gene lookup returns CDR1 SGHRS and CDR2 YFSETQ. Trimming pared 3 bases from V and 0 bases from J, leaving 6 bases between. CDR3 length: 13 amino acids. Written as DNA, the CDR3 is TGCGCCAGCAGCTGGGACCTGAACACTGAAGCTTTCTTT. Protein product: CASSWDLNTEAFF.

This chain joins TRBV13 and TRBJ2-5; possible D gene TRBD2, 6 bases. The J call may not be correct, given that the DNA end is closer to TRBJ2-7. Germline CDR1 reads PRHDT; CDR2 reads FYEKMQ (reference sequence). This CDR3 region has 16 residues. The CDR3 spells CASSLGLLAKSYEQYF. The CDR3, as DNA: TGTGCCAGCAGCTTAGGTCTACTAGCTAAATCCTACGAGCAGTACTTC.

V gene TRBV9 combines with J gene TRBJ1-1; TRBD1 matches 9 bases. The CDR3 is 13 residues long. V trimming: 4 bases; J trimming: 9 bases; junction bases outside the gene matches: 7. Germline loops: CDR1 SGDLS, CDR2 YYNGEE. Written as DNA, the CDR3 is TGTGCCAGCAGCCCTTCGGGACAGGGAAAAGCTTTCTTT. It is translated as CASSPSGQGKAFF.

To note about this clone: One end of the junction fails to match germline, which may point to a read error. The chain is built from TRBV5-1 and TRBJ1-2, with D uncertain. The CDR3 has 11 residues. Germline assignment: CDR1 SGHRS and CDR2 YFSETQ. In nucleotides, the CDR3 is TGTGCCAGCAGCCTGGGTAGCGGCTACACCTTC. Its translation is CASSLGSGYTF.